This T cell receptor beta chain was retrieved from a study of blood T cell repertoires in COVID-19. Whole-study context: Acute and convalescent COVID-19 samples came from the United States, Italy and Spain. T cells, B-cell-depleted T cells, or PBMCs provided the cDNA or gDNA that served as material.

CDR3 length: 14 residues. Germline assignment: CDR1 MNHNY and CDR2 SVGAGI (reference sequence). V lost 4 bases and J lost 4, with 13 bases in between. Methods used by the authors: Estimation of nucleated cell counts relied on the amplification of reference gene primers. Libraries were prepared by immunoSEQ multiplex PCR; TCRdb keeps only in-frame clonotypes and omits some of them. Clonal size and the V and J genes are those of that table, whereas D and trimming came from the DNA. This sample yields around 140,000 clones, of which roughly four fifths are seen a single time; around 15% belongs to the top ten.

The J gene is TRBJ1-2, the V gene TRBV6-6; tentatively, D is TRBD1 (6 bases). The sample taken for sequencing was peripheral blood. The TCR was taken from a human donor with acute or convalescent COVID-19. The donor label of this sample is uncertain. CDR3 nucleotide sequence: TGTGCCAGCAGTTCAGGGGCGGGCAGCTATGGCTACACCTTC. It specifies CASSSGAGSYGYTF.